These T cell receptor beta chains were read from a single sample in a study of CD8+ T cells in alopecia areata. Here immunoSEQ multiplex PCR was the method, and the copy in TCRdb shows in-frame clones only, minus some. Of approximately 280,000 clones listed, roughly 64% are singletons. The sequenced sample was CD4+ T cells sorted from blood, obtained at week 24, from a patient treated with tofacitinib. The origin of the receptors is a human donor with alopecia areata. CDR3s leave out the opening cysteine and the closing phenylalanine or tryptophan. Fields, in order: J gene, V gene, CDR3 protein.

j_call: TRBJ1-2; v_call: TRBV7-9; cdr3_aa: ASSSIGAGDGYT
j_call: TRBJ2-7; v_call: TRBV5-1; cdr3_aa: ASSMAGTGREVSYEQY
j_call: TRBJ1-4; v_call: TRBV5-6; cdr3_aa: ASSLGQGRNEKLF
j_call: TRBJ2-3; v_call: TRBV18; cdr3_aa: ASSPKMDTQY
j_call: TRBJ1-3; v_call: TRBV6-6; cdr3_aa: ASRYSLLSGNTIY
j_call: TRBJ2-1; v_call: TRBV29-1; cdr3_aa: SVEFRGGEQF
j_call: TRBJ2-7; v_call: TRBV29-1; cdr3_aa: SAVAPRDRTYEQY
j_call: TRBJ2-3; v_call: TRBV30; cdr3_aa: AWSRATDTQY
j_call: TRBJ1-2; v_call: TRBV19; cdr3_aa: ASSEQINYGYT
j_call: TRBJ2-5; v_call: TRBV19; cdr3_aa: ASSIGQDVETQY
j_call: TRBJ1-5; v_call: TRBV9; cdr3_aa: ASSVKGPLVYSNQPQH
j_call: TRBJ2-3; v_call: TRBV4-2; cdr3_aa: ASSQDPRAGDTQY
j_call: TRBJ2-1; v_call: TRBV30; cdr3_aa: AWNPRQRFYNEQF
j_call: TRBJ1-1; v_call: TRBV29-1; cdr3_aa: SVVGRVRTTEAF
j_call: TRBJ1-2; v_call: TRBV30; cdr3_aa: AWSVAGNYGYT